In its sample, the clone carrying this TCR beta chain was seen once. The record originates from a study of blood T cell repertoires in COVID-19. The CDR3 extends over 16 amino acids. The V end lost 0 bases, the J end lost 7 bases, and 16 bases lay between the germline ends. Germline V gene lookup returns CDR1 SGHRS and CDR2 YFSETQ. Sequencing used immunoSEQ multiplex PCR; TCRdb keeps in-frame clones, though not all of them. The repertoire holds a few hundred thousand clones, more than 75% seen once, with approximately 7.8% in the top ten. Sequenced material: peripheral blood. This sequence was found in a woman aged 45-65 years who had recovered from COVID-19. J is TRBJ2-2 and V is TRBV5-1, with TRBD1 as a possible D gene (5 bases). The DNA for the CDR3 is TGCGCCAGCAGCTTGGAGCAGGGTGCTATGGGCGGGGAGCTGTTTTTT. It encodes CASSLEQGAMGGELFF.